This TCR beta chain comes out of a study of STAT3 mutations in large granular lymphocyte leukemia. Findings and limits, study-wide: At least one immunodominant TCR beta clonotype appeared in every T-cell large granular lymphocyte leukemia patient.

Using immunoSEQ multiplex PCR, the repertoire was profiled, and TCRdb retains in-frame clones only, with some absent. The table includes about 9,300 clones, around 89% detected once. The CDR3 is 16 residues long. V gave up 5 bases and J gave up 4 bases; unmatched junction bases: 8. CDR1 and CDR2 (germline): SGHNT, YYREEE (reference sequence). Points on this clone: The antigen remains unidentified.

Sequencing was done on a sample of peripheral blood mononuclear cells. The chain uses TRBV5-4 and TRBJ2-7, with 14 bases lining up with TRBD2. The source is a man aged 80 or over with T-cell large granular lymphocyte leukemia. Some clones in this sample may be carry-over from other donors' samples. The CDR3 is CASRPGTSGGGYEQYF. CDR3 nucleotides: TGTGCCAGCAGACCCGGGACTAGCGGGGGAGGATACGAGCAGTACTTC.